The present entry profiles one T cell receptor (beta chain) with its context. This clonotype has a count of ten or more. The target of this receptor is not known. Per-base qualities were not stored, and no clone one base away is much larger. The data derive from a study of T cells in Graves' hyperthyroidism and ophthalmopathy (dated by TCRdb to the late 2010s). Broadly, across the study: Peripheral blood samples were taken at initial diagnosis, before any treatment was given. To identify TCR V-J signatures that set the groups apart, the researchers used a discovery cohort of roughly 100 patients, made up of 40 to 45 with Graves' ophthalmopathy and 55 to 65 with stable Graves' hyperthyroidism. An independent validation cohort of fewer than 20 hyperthyroidism patients and about 15 patients who later progressed to ophthalmopathy tested prospective prediction of ophthalmopathy. The roughly 99 discovery patients were divided at random into training and test sets in a 7:3 ratio. The study also compared thyroid tissue and blood T-cell repertoires from more than five Graves' hyperthyroidism patients. Following sampling, methimazole starting at 30 mg daily was given to hyperthyroidism patients, and high-dose intravenous methylprednisolone was given to ophthalmopathy patients. The paper reports TCR Vbeta CDR3 sequencing of approximately 140 peripheral blood samples: 43 ophthalmopathy, 75 to 80 hyperthyroidism and about 17 progressor patients. What the work shows at the level of the full study, not this receptor alone: During validation, the model predicted progression to ophthalmopathy a median of approximately 7 months ahead of onset, with 70.59% sensitivity and roughly 75% specificity. Sample size was not statistically predetermined, and blinding of investigators to group allocation was not performed. Ophthalmopathy was separated from stable hyperthyroidism by a 13 V-J signature model, with 87.88% sensitivity and 81% to 82% specificity obtained in cross-validation and 80%/75% obtained in testing. Blood samples also contained most of the expanded thyroid clonotypes (frequency above 0.001), which suggests that blood repertoires may reflect thyroid immune responses.

Including the terminal cysteine and phenylalanine, the CDR3 comprises 16 residues. Just CDR3 DNA is preserved here, 48 bases in frame from base 1. V and J lose 5 bases and 0 bases, and a span of 17 bases separates them. CDR1 and CDR2 were assigned from the germline V gene (reference sequence) as SEHNR and FQNEAQ. Amplification of TCR beta CDR3 regions was carried out from RNA transcripts. The first round of RT-PCR for the TCR CDR3 was performed with the HTBI primer set and the Qiagen OneStep RT-PCR kit. Libraries were constructed in a second round of multiplex PCR, after which size selection and purification were carried out. Libraries were sequenced paired-end with 100 bp reads on an Illumina HiSeq2000. Regarding the original processing steps: SOAPnuke was used to process the raw data, throwing out any read that contained adapters or uncalled bases, had a mean Phred below 15, or lacked an exact constant-primer or identifier match. High-quality paired reads were merged with COPE v1.2.5, and unique nucleotide sequences were defined as clonotypes. MiTCR v1.1 was used to align the clonotypes against IMGT TRBV, TRBD and TRBJ reference segments. The analysis was restricted to V-J combinations with a frequency above 0.0001, which together covered 99.2% of the repertoires. A TCS score was defined as the ratio between F50 (clonal expansion) and ExV (chaos), using BLOSUM62-based TCRdist between CDR3 peptides within each V-J. Welch's t-statistics and random forest reduced fewer than 600 V-J features to about 13, which were used in a naive Bayes classifier (R e1071). TCRdb took the public reads, trimmed them with fastp at Q25, ran MiXCR for clone calling and kept in-frame beta chains. Identical CDR3 protein sequences are pooled into one entry, listed with their most common genes and DNA. These V and J calls derive from TCRdb rather than the authors' analysis. Within this sample are under 350,000 distinct CDR3 sequences, with around 23% of them counted one time only. The ten largest clones take up around 45% of the sample.

Stable Graves' hyperthyroidism was defined as no progression to ophthalmopathy during 18 months of follow-up. Hyperthyroidism patients were aged 18 to 65 years and newly diagnosed, with disease duration of less than 2 months. The study excluded patients with uncontrolled infections, other autoimmune diseases, pregnancy or lactation. Diagnoses were based on clinical symptoms, serum thyroxine and TRAb, thyroid ultrasound and orbital computed tomography. PBMCs were isolated from 10 ml of fresh peripheral blood by Ficoll-Paque density gradient centrifugation. Total RNA was extracted using Trizol reagent, and RNA quality was assessed on an Agilent 2100 Bioanalyzer.

This receptor was obtained from a woman aged 45-60 years with Graves' hyperthyroidism. Material for sequencing was blood. This chain is built from TRBV7-9 and TRBJ2-7; the D segment may tentatively be TRBD1 or TRBD2, each giving 5 matched bases. The nucleotides are TGTGCCAGCAGCAGACTGGGTTCCGGGGCCTCCTACGAGCAGTACTTC. Its translation is CASSRLGSGASYEQYF.